This T cell receptor (beta chain) was identified in a study of radiation and T cells in renal cell carcinoma. Study conclusions and caveats: In blood, top tumor clones expanded by 2 weeks, shrinking by 4.

With regard to this clone: Its antigen is unidentified.

Time point of the sample: blood 4 weeks post-SBRT, at nephrectomy. The treatment is: 15 Gy SBRT to primary tumor, nephrectomy 4 weeks later. Nephrectomy followed 15 Gy stereotactic body radiation by 4 weeks. Serial blood draws occurred at baseline and 2 and 4 weeks post-SBRT. Sequencing used immunoSEQ multiplex PCR; TCRdb keeps in-frame clones, though not all of them. Found here are about 62,000 clones, about 74% of them singletons; the top ten hold more than 6.5%. This clonotype was sampled from a man between 60 and 75 years old with renal cell carcinoma. The input for sequencing was blood, taken from a patient whose treatment included radiotherapy and nephrectomy.

CDR3 in DNA: TGTGCCAGTAGTATCTCAGCGGAGGGGGCAAAGGGCAATCAGCCCCAGCATTTT. Amino acid sequence: CASSISAEGAKGNQPQHF. This sequence joins TRBV19 and TRBJ1-5, with 7 bases identical to TRBD1. Per germline, CDR1 LNHDA and CDR2 SQIVND (reference sequence). The V and J ends lost 3 bases and 2 bases, in that order; junction bases with no gene match: 13. CDR3 length equals 18 residues.